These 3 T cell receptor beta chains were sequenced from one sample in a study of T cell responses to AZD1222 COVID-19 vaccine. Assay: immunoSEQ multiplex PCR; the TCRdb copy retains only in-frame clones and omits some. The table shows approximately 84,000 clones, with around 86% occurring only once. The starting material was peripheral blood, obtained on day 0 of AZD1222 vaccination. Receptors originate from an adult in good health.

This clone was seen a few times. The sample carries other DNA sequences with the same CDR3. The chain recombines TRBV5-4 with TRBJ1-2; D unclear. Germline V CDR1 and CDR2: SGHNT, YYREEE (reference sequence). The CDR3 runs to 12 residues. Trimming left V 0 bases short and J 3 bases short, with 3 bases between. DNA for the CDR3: TGTGCCAGCAGCTTGGATCACTATGGCTACACCTTC. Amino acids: CASSLDHYGYTF.

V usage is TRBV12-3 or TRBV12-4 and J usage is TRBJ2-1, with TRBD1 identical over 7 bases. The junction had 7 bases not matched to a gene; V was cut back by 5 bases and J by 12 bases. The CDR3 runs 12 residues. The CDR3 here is CASSDDRVRQFF. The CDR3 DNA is TGTGCCAGCAGTGACGACAGGGTAAGGCAGTTCTTC.

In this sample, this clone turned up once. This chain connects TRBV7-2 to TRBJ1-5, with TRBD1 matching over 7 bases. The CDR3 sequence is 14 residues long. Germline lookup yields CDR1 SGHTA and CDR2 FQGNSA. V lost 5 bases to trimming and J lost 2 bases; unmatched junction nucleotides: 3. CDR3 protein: CASSITGGNQPQHF. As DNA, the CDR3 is TGTGCCAGCAGCATTACAGGGGGCAATCAGCCCCAGCATTTT.